This entry describes one TCR beta chain. This CDR3 has 13 amino acids. From germline, CDR1 is MDHEN and CDR2 SYDVKM. V lost 4 bases, J lost 4 bases, and 2 bases stayed unmatched. The data belong to a study of T cell changes during pregnancy in multiple sclerosis. Assay: immunoSEQ multiplex PCR; the TCRdb copy retains only in-frame clones and omits some. In the table there are under 100,000 clones, about 96% of which are singletons. This TCR was recovered from a female donor with multiple sclerosis, enrolled in a pregnancy study. This specimen consisted of peripheral blood, obtained in the second trimester of pregnancy. The chain carries TRBV28 and TRBJ1-1, with 8 positions matching TRBD1. The CDR3 bases are TGTGCCAGCAGTTACAGGGGGACCACTGAAGCTTTCTTT. This translates into CASSYRGTTEAFF.